Described below is a single T cell receptor (beta chain) sequence and its context. The CDR3 extends over 14 amino acids. V was trimmed by 4 bases and J by 4 bases, leaving 13 bases between them. Germline V gene lookup returns CDR1 SGHAT and CDR2 FQNNGV. The entry originates in a study of blood T cell repertoires in COVID-19. Study at large: Sites across the United States, Italy and Spain contributed samples from acute and convalescent COVID-19. T cells, B-cell-depleted T cells, or PBMCs supplied cDNA or gDNA.

Original handling: Amplified reference gene primers provided the basis for estimating nucleated cell counts. TCRdb's copy holds only in-frame clones and misses some; the assay was immunoSEQ multiplex PCR. Clone size and V and J calls were adopted from that table, with D and trimming inferred from the DNA. The sample includes around 100,000 clones, nearly 90% of them seen just once. J is TRBJ1-2 and V is TRBV11-2, with D hard to call. Material for sequencing was peripheral blood. The receptor comes from a man aged 50-60 years with active COVID-19. DNA of the CDR3: TGTGCCAGCAGCTCGAGCGGGGAATTCTATGGCTACACCTTC. Residues: CASSSSGEFYGYTF.